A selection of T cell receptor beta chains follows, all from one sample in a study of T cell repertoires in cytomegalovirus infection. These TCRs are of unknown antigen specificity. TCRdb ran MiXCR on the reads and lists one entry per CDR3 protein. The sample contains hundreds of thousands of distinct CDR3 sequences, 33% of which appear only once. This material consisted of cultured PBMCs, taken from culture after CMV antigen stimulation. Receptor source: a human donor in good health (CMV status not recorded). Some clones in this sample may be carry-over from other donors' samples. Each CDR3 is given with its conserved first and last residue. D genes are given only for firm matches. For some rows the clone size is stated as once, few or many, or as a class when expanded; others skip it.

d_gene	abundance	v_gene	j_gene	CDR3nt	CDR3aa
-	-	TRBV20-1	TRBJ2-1	TGCAGTGCTAGTCTCCGGTACAATGAGCAGTTCTTC	CSASLRYNEQFF
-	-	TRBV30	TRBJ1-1	TGTGCCTGGAGTGCCCTGATGGAGGGGTGGAACACTGAAGCTTTCTTT	CAWSALMEGWNTEAFF
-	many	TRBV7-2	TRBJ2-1	TGTGCCAGCAGCCCCCGCGGGATGGTCAACAATGAGCAGTTCTTC	CASSPRGMVNNEQFF
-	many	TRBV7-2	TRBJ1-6	TGTGCCAGCAGCGTCCGGGGGAATTCACCCCTCCACTTT	CASSVRGNSPLHF
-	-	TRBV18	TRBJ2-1	TGTGCCAGCTCACCAGATCTGGGGCGAAATGAGCAGTTCTTC	CASSPDLGRNEQFF
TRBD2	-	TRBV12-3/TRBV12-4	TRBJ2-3	TGTGTAGCGGGGGAGAACACAGATACGCAGTATTTT	CVAGENTDTQYF
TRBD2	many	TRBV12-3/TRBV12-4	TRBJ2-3	TGTGCCAGCAAGAATAGGGAGCGGGACCCCACAGATACGCAGTATTTT	CASKNRERDPTDTQYF
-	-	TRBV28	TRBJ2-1	TGTGCCAGCAGTTGGTCGGGGTCCCCTAATGAGCAGTTCTTC	CASSWSGSPNEQFF
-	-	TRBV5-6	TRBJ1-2	TGTGCCAGCAGTCGGGGGCAGATTCCCTATGGCTACACCTTC	CASSRGQIPYGYTF
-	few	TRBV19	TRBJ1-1	TGTGCCAGTAGTATTGGGAGGGCCACTGAAGCTTTCTTT	CASSIGRATEAFF
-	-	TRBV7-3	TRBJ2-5	TGTGCCAGCAGTTGGATGGATCAGGAAGAGACCCAGTACTTC	CASSWMDQEETQYF
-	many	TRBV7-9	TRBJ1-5	TGTGCCAGCAGCTTAGGCAGGGATGATCAGCCCCAGCATTTT	CASSLGRDDQPQHF
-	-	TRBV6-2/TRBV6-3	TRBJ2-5	TGTGCCAGCAGTTTGCGGCTCCAAGAGACCCAGTACTTC	CASSLRLQETQYF
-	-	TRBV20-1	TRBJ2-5	TGCAGTGCACCGGACTATCGGGCGGTGACCCAGTACTTC	CSAPDYRAVTQYF
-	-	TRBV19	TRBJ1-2	TGTGCCGTGTCCTCGGGTTCAGCTCGCGGCTTCACCTTC	CAVSSGSARGFTF
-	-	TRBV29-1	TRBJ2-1	TGCAGCGTAAGCGGGTCTTCCTACAATGAGCAGTTCTTC	CSVSGSSYNEQFF
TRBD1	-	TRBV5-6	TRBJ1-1	TGTGCCAGCAGCTTAGCTGGGACAGGGGGCCTTGCTGAAGCTTTCTTT	CASSLAGTGGLAEAFF
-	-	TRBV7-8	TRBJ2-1	TGTGCCAGCTTAAGGACGGAGTACAATGAGCAGTTCTTC	CASLRTEYNEQFF
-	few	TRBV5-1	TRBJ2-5	TGCGCCAGCAGCGATACTAGAGGAGAGACCCAGTACTTC	CASSDTRGETQYF
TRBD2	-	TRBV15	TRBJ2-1	TGTGCCACCAGCAGAGATATTGGCGGGGGGCTTAATGAGCAGTTCTTC	CATSRDIGGGLNEQFF
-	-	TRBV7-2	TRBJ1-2	TGTGCCAGCAGCTCTGAATTTAACTATGGCTACACCTTC	CASSSEFNYGYTF
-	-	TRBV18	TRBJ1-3	TGTGCCAGCTCACCACGGCAAACTGGAAACACCATATATTTT	CASSPRQTGNTIYF
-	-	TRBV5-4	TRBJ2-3	TGTGCCAGCAGCTCGGCAGGGCGTGGGGGGACAGATACGCAGTATTTT	CASSSAGRGGTDTQYF
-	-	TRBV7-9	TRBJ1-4	TGTGCCAGCAGCACGGGGACGTTTAATGAAAAACTGTTTTTT	CASSTGTFNEKLFF
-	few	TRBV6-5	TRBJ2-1	TGTGCCAGCAGTCTGGACCAATACTCCTACAATGAGCAGTTCTTC	CASSLDQYSYNEQFF
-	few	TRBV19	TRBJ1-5	TGTGCCAGTAACCCTGGGCTAGGCGGGAGCAATCAGCCCCAGCATTTT	CASNPGLGGSNQPQHF
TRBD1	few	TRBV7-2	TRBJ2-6	TGTGCCAGCAGCTTCCCTACAGGGGCTGGGGCCAACGTCCTGACTTTC	CASSFPTGAGANVLTF
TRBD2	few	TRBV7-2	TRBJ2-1	TGTGCCAGCAGCTTACTTAGCGGGGGGCCATACTACAATGAGCAGTTCTTC	CASSLLSGGPYYNEQFF
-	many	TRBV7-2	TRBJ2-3	TGTGCCAGCAGCCCGGGGTGGAGGGAAGGAGATACGCAGTATTTT	CASSPGWREGDTQYF
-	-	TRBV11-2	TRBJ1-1	TGTGCCAGCAGCTTACGTGGGGACGGGAACACTGAAGCTTTCTTT	CASSLRGDGNTEAFF
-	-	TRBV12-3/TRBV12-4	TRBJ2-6	TGTGCCAGCAGCCACAGAAGCGCTGGGGCCAACGTCCTGACTTTC	CASSHRSAGANVLTF
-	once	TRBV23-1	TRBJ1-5	TGCGCCAGCAGTGGACAGAGGTATCAGCCCCAGCATTTT	CASSGQRYQPQHF
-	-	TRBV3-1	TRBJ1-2	TGTGCCAGCAGCCAAGACATCGGACTGGGTGGCTACACCTTC	CASSQDIGLGGYTF
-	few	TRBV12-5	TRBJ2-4	TGTGCTAGTGGTTTGTGGGCAAAGGGGGGCATTCAGTACTTC	CASGLWAKGGIQYF
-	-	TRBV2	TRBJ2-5	TGTGCCAGCAGGAGGACACCGTCCGGGACTCAGGTGGAGACCCAGTACTTC	CASRRTPSGTQVETQYF
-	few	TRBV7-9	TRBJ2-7	TGTGCCACTGAGAATAATCTTACCTCCTACGAGCAGTACTTC	CATENNLTSYEQYF
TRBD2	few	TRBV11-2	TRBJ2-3	TGTGCCAGCAGCTTATTCCTAGCGGGGGTCACAGATACGCAGTATTTT	CASSLFLAGVTDTQYF
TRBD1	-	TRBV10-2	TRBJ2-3	TGCGCCACCCAGGACAGGGGGCTCATGTCAGATACGCAGTATTTT	CATQDRGLMSDTQYF
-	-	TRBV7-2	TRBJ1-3	TGTGCCAGCAGCTCAAAAGGGGGGGCGAGAGACACCATATATTTT	CASSSKGGARDTIYF
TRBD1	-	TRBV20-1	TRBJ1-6	TGCAGTGCCCCTAGGACAGGGGGCGAGGATTCACCCCTCCACTTT	CSAPRTGGEDSPLHF
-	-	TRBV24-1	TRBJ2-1	TGTGCCACCAGTGTCAGATACAATGAGCAGTTCTTC	CATSVRYNEQFF
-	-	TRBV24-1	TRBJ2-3	TGTGCCACCAGTGATTTTGTTGGCGGGGCTGGCACAGATACGCAGTATTTT	CATSDFVGGAGTDTQYF
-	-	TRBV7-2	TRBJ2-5	TGTGCCACCTCGAGGGGGGTAGTACCGTACTTC	CATSRGVVPYF
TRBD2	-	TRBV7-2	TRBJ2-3	TGTGCCAGCAGCCCCCGAGGGCCAGCGGGACCCACAGATACGCAGTATTTT	CASSPRGPAGPTDTQYF